Shown below are 9 T cell receptor beta chains from a single sample sequenced in a study of PD-1 blockade in classical Hodgkin lymphoma. The protocol was immunoSEQ multiplex PCR, while the TCRdb copy is restricted to in-frame clones and leaves out a portion. The repertoire holds over 15,000 clones, with over 65% as singletons. Time point reported: cycle 4 day 1 (C4D1), after more than five weeks of nivolumab. Each patient experienced a relapse that followed autologous stem cell transplantation, and brentuximab vedotin exposure varied. Magnetic negative selection purified CD4+ T cells from thawed PBMCs. The input for sequencing was CD4+ T cells from blood, taken before the fourth cycle of nivolumab. The source of these receptors is a human donor with classical Hodgkin lymphoma.

The rearrangement joins TRBV9 to TRBJ2-2, with 8 bases aligning to TRBD2. CDR3 length: 15 residues. Germline CDR1 is SGDLS and CDR2 is YYNGEE. J lost 0 bases, V lost 6 bases, and 4 bases had no gene match. The chain's CDR3 is CASKDGRANTGELFF. The CDR3 nucleotides are TGTGCCAGCAAGGACGGGAGGGCGAACACCGGGGAGCTGTTTTTT. Variable domain in full (rest from reference TRBV9 and TRBJ2-2): DSGVTQTPKHLITATGQRVTLRCSPRSGDLSVYWYQQSLDQGLQFLIQYYNGEERAKGNILERFSAQQFPDLHSELNLSSLELGDSALYFCASKDGRANTGELFFGEGSRLTVL.

This clone has only a few counts. V gene TRBV30 combines with J gene TRBJ1-2; D not resolved. This CDR3 contains 14 residues. Germline CDR1 GTSNPN, CDR2 SVGIG (reference sequence). Trimming cost V 2 bases and J 0 bases, with 10 bases left between them. CDR3 loop: CAWSRTGTNYGYTF. In DNA form, the CDR3 reads TGTGCCTGGAGTCGGACCGGGACTAACTATGGCTACACCTTC.

The chain recombines TRBV5-6 with TRBJ1-3; a possible D gene is TRBD1 (5 bases). The germline V gene has CDR1 SGHDT and CDR2 YYEEEE. The CDR3 totals 18 residues. Trimming left V 4 bases short and J 0 bases short, with 20 bases between. The CDR3 DNA reads TGTGCCAGCAGCGCCAGGTTGGGACTCCGGCGCTCTGGAAACACCATATATTTT. Protein: CASSARLGLRRSGNTIYF.

There are a few counts of this clone. CDR3 coding DNA: TGTGCCAGCAGCTTAAGGGGTTCCGGGGAGCTGTTTTTT. This encodes CASSLRGSGELFF. The chain combines TRBV7-9 with TRBJ2-2; maybe TRBD1 (5 bases). The V and J ends lost 2 bases and 6 bases respectively, with 7 bases between them. CDR1 SEHNR and CDR2 FQNEAQ come from the germline V gene (reference sequence). The CDR3 is made up of 13 amino acids. Full variable domain (outside the CDR3, taken from reference TRBV7-9 and TRBJ2-2): DTGVSQNPRHKITKRGQNVTFRCDPISEHNRLYWYRQTLGQGPEFLTYFQNEAQLEKSRLLSDRFSAERPKGSFSTLEIQRTEQGDSAMYLCASSLRGSGELFFGEGSRLTVL.

The chain joins TRBV19 to TRBJ1-1; 9 bases are a match to TRBD1. There are 14 residues in the CDR3. Germline V lookup: CDR1 LNHDA, CDR2 SQIVND (reference sequence). V was clipped by 6 bases and J by 4 bases; unmatched bases: 6. CDR3: CASRDLQGATEAFF. CDR3 in DNA: TGTGCCAGTAGGGACCTACAGGGGGCCACTGAAGCTTTCTTT.

The J gene is TRBJ2-1, the V gene TRBV7-9; 9 positions match TRBD2. The V gene end was trimmed by 1 base and the J gene end by 7 bases; junction bases not matched to a gene: 5. CDR3 size: 15 residues. Looked up from germline, CDR1 is SEHNR and CDR2 is FQNEAQ (reference sequence). The CDR3 bases are TGTGCCAGCAGCTTAGTTGGTAGCGGGAGAAATGAGCAGTTCTTC. Residues: CASSLVGSGRNEQFF.

A few counts support this clone. In DNA, the CDR3 is TGTGCCAGCAGCTACGGGGGGGTAGCTAACTATGGCTACACCTTC. This translates into CASSYGGVANYGYTF. The chain has TRBV5-4 and TRBJ1-2, with D perhaps matching TRBD1 (5 bases). Trimming cost V 3 bases and J 0 bases, with 12 bases left between them. Germline CDR1 is SGHNT and CDR2 is YYREEE (reference sequence). The CDR3 covers 15 residues.

This chain links TRBV5-6 with TRBJ2-1; D is possibly TRBD1 (5 bases). The germline gives CDR1 SGHDT, CDR2 YYEEEE. Deletions cut 0 bases from V and 10 bases from J, with 14 bases between. This CDR3 region has 14 residues. CDR3 protein: CASSLGRAHDEQFF. In nucleotides, the CDR3 is TGTGCCAGCAGCTTGGGCAGGGCCCATGACGAGCAGTTCTTC.

This rearrangement joins TRBV11-2 to TRBJ2-7, with a possible D match to TRBD1 (5 bases). V was shortened by 6 bases and J by 1 base, with 10 bases between the two germline ends. In germline, CDR1 is SGHAT, CDR2 FQNNGV. The CDR3 covers 13 residues. The CDR3 coding sequence is TGTGCCAGCAGTTTACAGGAATCCTACGAGCAGTACTTC. Its protein product is CASSLQESYEQYF.